These 19 T cell receptor beta chains originate from one sample sequenced in a study of T-cell reconstitution after alpha-beta-depleted transplantation in children. Molecular barcoding with unique molecular identifiers was used for the TCRbeta library. TCRdb analysed the PCR reads with MiXCR anew, one entry per CDR3 protein. The profile shows more than 85,000 distinct CDR3 sequences, approximately 5.4% of them singletons. Sequences were derived from PBMCs, mostly from graft donor cells, sampled 60 days after TCRalphabeta/CD19-depleted stem cell transplant. All receptors derive from a female patient aged 2 to 10 who had a stem cell transplant for Fanconi anemia, so the T cells may come from the graft donor.

This clonotype was seen repeatedly, ten times or more. A read error may produce the germline difference seen at one junction end. The chain joins TRBV15 to TRBJ2-7; unclear D gene. The CDR3 consists of 16 residues. Germline V gives CDR1 LNHNV, CDR2 YYDKDF (reference sequence). The CDR3 sequence is CATSRERQPTAYEQYF. CDR3 sequence (DNA): TGTGCCACCAGCAGAGAACGCCAGCCTACGGCCTATGAGCAGTACTTC.

This clonotype was recorded many times. The V gene is TRBV7-2, the J gene TRBJ2-3; the D gene is possibly TRBD2 (5 bases). V lost 3 bases and J 6 bases, leaving 13 bases between the germline ends. This CDR3 has 14 amino acids. The germline gives CDR1 SGHTA, CDR2 FQGNSA. The CDR3 bases are TGTGCCAGCAGCTTCACTAGAAGCGAGGATACGCAGTATTTT. Amino acids: CASSFTRSEDTQYF. The entire variable domain, with the rest obtained from reference TRBV7-2 and TRBJ2-3, is as follows: GAGVSQSPSNKVTEKGKDVELRCDPISGHTALYWYRQSLGQGLEFLIYFQGNSAPDKSGLPSDRFSAERTGGSVSTLTIQRTQQEDSAVYLCASSFTRSEDTQYFGPGTRLTVL.

This clonotype was seen a few times. CDR3 DNA sequence: TGCGCCAGCAGCTTGGAGAACAGGGGAGGCTACACCTTC. This codes for CASSLENRGGYTF. The rearrangement links TRBV5-1 to TRBJ1-2; TRBD1 agrees at 7 bases. Germline trimming cut 0 bases from V and 8 bases from J; bases unmatched to any gene: 4. In germline, CDR1 is SGHRS, CDR2 YFSETQ. The CDR3 is made up of 13 amino acids.

This clonotype was counted ten times or more. The CDR3 loop reads CSVLNAGTAYEQYF. The CDR3 DNA reads TGCAGCGTTCTGAACGCCGGGACAGCATACGAGCAGTACTTC. The chain carries TRBV29-1 and TRBJ2-7; 7 bases agree with TRBD1. The CDR3 extends over 14 amino acids. V shed 5 bases, J shed 4 bases, and the junction held 11 bases outside the gene matches. From germline, CDR1 is SQVTM and CDR2 ANQGSEA.

This clonotype came up a few times. This sequence joins TRBV20-1 and TRBJ2-1; D is perhaps TRBD1 or TRBD2 (6 bases each). The CDR3 is 12 residues long. Germline values: CDR1 DFQATT, CDR2 SNEGSKA (reference sequence). Trimming left V 6 bases short and J 7 bases short, with 13 bases between. DNA for the CDR3: TGCAGTGCCACGGGGGCTCCTAATGAGCAGTTCTTC. Residues: CSATGAPNEQFF.

This clonotype was observed many times. This rearrangement joins TRBV5-1 to TRBJ2-1; 9 nucleotides align to TRBD2. In germline, CDR1 is SGHRS, CDR2 YFSETQ. The CDR3 sequence is 15 residues long. Unmatched junction bases numbered 8, after V lost 3 bases and J lost 7 bases. CDR3 nucleotide sequence: TGCGCCAGCAGCTACCTAGCGGGGCCCCAAAATGAGCAGTTCTTC. The encoded protein is CASSYLAGPQNEQFF.

This clonotype showed up many times. The chain combines TRBV5-1 with TRBJ2-5; D may be TRBD1 or TRBD2 (7 bases each). The germline CDR1 and CDR2 sequences are SGHRS and YFSETQ. The length of the CDR3 is 18 residues. Trimming removed 0 bases at V and 4 bases at J, with 22 bases between. CDR3 sequence reads: CASSLDRGSRSGAETQYF. The CDR3 DNA reads as TGCGCCAGCAGCTTGGACAGGGGTAGCCGGAGCGGGGCAGAGACCCAGTACTTC.

This clonotype appeared many times. The gene calls are TRBV14 and TRBJ2-3; 9 bases agree with TRBD2. With 5 bases clipped from V and 3 bases from J, the junction kept 6 bases outside the gene matches. The CDR3 sequence is 15 residues long. The germline gives CDR1 SGHDN, CDR2 FVKESK. CDR3 DNA sequence: TGTGCCAGCAGCAATAGCGGGAGTAGGACAGATACGCAGTATTTT. It is translated as CASSNSGSRTDTQYF.

This clonotype was found many times. The V gene is TRBV6-5, the J gene TRBJ2-1, with D perhaps given as TRBD1 or TRBD2 (5 bases each). The V gene lost 6 bases and the J gene lost 0 bases, with 15 bases spanning the gap. CDR1 and CDR2 from the germline V gene are MNHEY and SVGAGI. The CDR3 totals 16 residues. The DNA of the CDR3 is TGTGCCAGCAGGCCGATCGTTGGGGGCTCCTACAATGAGCAGTTCTTC. This sequence encodes CASRPIVGGSYNEQFF.

V is TRBV29-1 and J is TRBJ1-2, with D possibly matching TRBD1 (6 bases). V dropped 4 bases and J dropped 6 bases, with 12 bases sitting between them. Germline CDR1 is SQVTM and CDR2 is ANQGSEA. The CDR3 is 12 amino acids. The CDR3 DNA reads TGCAGCGTTGTTAGGGGGGCCGATGGCTACACCTTC. Its translation is CSVVRGADGYTF.

Comments on this clonotype: Possible read error: a much larger clone is one base away. This chain connects TRBV20-1 to TRBJ2-7; TRBD2 agrees at 10 bases. Germline CDR1 is DFQATT and CDR2 is SNEGSKA (reference sequence). The length of the CDR3 is 14 residues. The CDR3 DNA reads as TGCAGTGCTAGTAGTAGCGGGGGGTCCTACGAGCACTACTTC. Encoded protein: CSASSSGGSYEHYF.

This clonotype showed up many times. This CDR3 reads CASSLGPPDYNEQFF. The CDR3 nucleotides read TGTGCCAGCAGCTTAGGCCCTCCCGATTACAATGAGCAGTTCTTC. V gene TRBV11-2 combines with J gene TRBJ2-1; D remains ambiguous. CDR3 length: 15 residues. Looked up from germline, CDR1 is SGHAT and CDR2 is FQNNGV. V lost 1 base, J lost 4 bases, and 11 bases lay in between.

This clonotype occurred many times. The genes are TRBV12-3 or TRBV12-4 and TRBJ2-1, with D perhaps TRBD2 (5 bases). The CDR3 consists of 12 residues. Trimming shortened V by 6 bases and J by 7 bases, and 10 bases separated the two germline ends. The CDR3 loop reads CASSTRTNEQFF. In nucleotides, the CDR3 is TGTGCCAGCAGCACCCGGACTAATGAGCAGTTCTTC.

This clonotype was detected only a few times. This sequence joins TRBV4-1 and TRBJ2-2, with 11 bases lining up with TRBD2. Germline V gives CDR1 MGHRA, CDR2 YSYEKL. The CDR3 covers 19 residues. The V segment lost 4 bases and the J segment 4 bases; nucleotides outside the gene matches: 14. Here the CDR3 DNA reads TGCGCCAGCAGCCGGGAAAGGGCCCTAGCGGGGGGACTCACCGGGGAGCTGTTTTTT. Amino acid sequence: CASSRERALAGGLTGELFF.

This clonotype showed up many times. The chain has TRBV21-1 and TRBJ2-1; the DNA was not compared with TRBD2, the D call given in the table. TRBV21-1 is a known pseudogene. The CDR3 is 17 amino acids. CDR3 sequence reads: CATKGRNASGTYNEQFF. The CDR3 nucleotides are TGTGCCACCAAAGGGAGAAACGCTAGCGGGACCTACAATGAGCAGTTCTTC.

A few counts support this clonotype. The chain employs TRBV10-3 and TRBJ2-1, with D uncertain. Germline CDR1 reads ENHRY; CDR2 reads SYGVKD. Trimming cost V 0 bases and J 2 bases, with 8 bases left between them. The CDR3 has 15 residues. DNA for the CDR3: TGTGCCATCAGTGAGTCATGGCCAACCTACAATGAGCAGTTCTTC. It specifies CAISESWPTYNEQFF.

This clonotype was seen ten or more times. The chain employs TRBV18 and TRBJ2-3; no clear D gene. The CDR3 extends over 14 amino acids. The germline CDR1 and CDR2 sequences are KGHSH and LQKENI. The ends were cut back, 5 bases at V and 2 bases at J, with 11 bases in the middle. The CDR3 loop reads CASSFQVATDTQYF. CDR3 DNA sequence: TGTGCCAGCTCATTTCAAGTCGCCACAGATACGCAGTATTTT. The complete variable domain, with remaining parts taken from reference TRBV18 and TRBJ2-3, reads NAGVMQNPRHLVRRRGQEARLRCSPMKGHSHVYWYRQLPEEGLKFMVYLQKENIIDESGMPKERFSAEFPKEGPSILRIQQVVRGDSAAYFCASSFQVATDTQYFGPGTRLTVL.

This clonotype has only a few counts. The chain employs TRBV21-1 and TRBJ2-7; the table's D call TRBD2 went unverified against the DNA. TRBV21-1 is recorded as a pseudogene. The CDR3 runs to 14 residues. The CDR3 DNA reads TGTGCCAGCAGCAAAGTGACTAGCGGCTACGAGCAGTACTTC. This translates into CASSKVTSGYEQYF.

V gene TRBV28 combines with J gene TRBJ1-4, with 9 bases lining up with TRBD1. This CDR3 has 16 residues. J lost 5 bases, V lost 6 bases, and 10 bases had no gene match. CDR1 is MDHEN, CDR2 SYDVKM, per germline. CDR3 in amino acids: CASSPITGTGNEKLFF. The CDR3 nucleotides are TGTGCCAGCAGCCCAATAACCGGGACAGGGAATGAAAAACTGTTTTTT.